The clone carrying this T cell receptor (beta chain) showed up just a few times. Its matching antigen is unknown. Universal primer sites and UMIs were introduced during 5'RACE template-switching synthesis of TCR cDNA. MiXCR, applied by TCRdb to the 5' RACE reads, yields one record per CDR3 protein. The sample contains 500,000 to 700,000 distinct CDR3 sequences, over 15% of which appear only once. This entry is derived from a study of T cells after yellow fever vaccination. At the level of the study: With SMART-Seq v4 Ultra Low Input, the fractions containing low cell numbers were prepared. Study-wide results and limits: There was a small share of clonotypes that showed up in both the CD4 and CD8 compartments. On re-exposure, the response was weaker but peaked faster, at day 5 versus 15.

Germline V lookup: CDR1 SQVTM, CDR2 ANQGSEA. V shed 7 bases and J 3 bases; nucleotides not matched to a gene: 10. The CDR3 has 14 amino acids. This receptor was obtained from a man aged 25 to 45 who received the YFV17D yellow fever vaccine. The chain joins TRBV29-1 to TRBJ2-7; 9 nucleotides agree with TRBD2. Material: PBMCs, obtained 15 days after the yellow fever booster vaccination. CDR3 in amino acids: CSAAGGQQDYEQYF. The CDR3 nucleotides are TGCAGCGCAGCGGGGGGTCAGCAGGACTACGAGCAGTACTTC.